What follows describes a single T cell receptor (beta chain). This sample was taken from a study of blood T cells in healthy people across ages. A J-beta primer mix and a sample-barcoded 5' primer were used in a second PCR of about 6 to 12 cycles. Through a template-switch adaptor with 12 random nucleotides, each cDNA molecule received a tag. A single record per CDR3 protein comes from TCRdb applying MiXCR to the 5' RACE reads. This table holds 600,000 to 1,000,000 distinct CDR3 sequences, 25% found once. The germline gives CDR1 SGHTA, CDR2 FQGNSA. The CDR3 is made up of 14 amino acids. The draw of peripheral blood yielded ten milliliters from each donor. These data were likewise used in another study, on T cells of mothers and their children. From that report: Samples were obtained from a few healthy Caucasian mothers and their six children. In each mother, TCR beta CDR3 reads exceeded 10 million; in each child, they numbered approximately 3 million.

The sequencing input was blood. The sequence was obtained from a boy aged 5-17 years in good health. J is TRBJ2-5 and V is TRBV7-2; no definite D call. Matching the DNA end better, TRBJ2-7 makes the J call doubtful. The CDR3 DNA reads TGTGCCAGCAGCTCCATGACGGACTCCTACGAGCAGTACTTC. Its translation: CASSSMTDSYEQYF.